The clone carrying this T cell receptor beta chain was seen only once. TCRdb ran MiXCR on the 5' RACE reads and lists one entry per CDR3 protein. The table records 150,000 to 200,000 distinct CDR3 sequences, 10% to 15% of them present only once. The data were obtained in a study of T-cell memory formation after mild COVID-19. The origin of this receptor is a man aged 18 to 29 who had mild COVID-19 (a few samples of this study predate the infection). Cell type and time point are not known. Specimen: PBMCs or a T cell subset sorted from them (not recorded which).

DNA of the CDR3: TGTGCCAGCAGTGGACCTGTAGGGACCCAGTACTTC. Amino acids: CASSGPVGTQYF. The rearrangement links TRBV12-3 or TRBV12-4 to TRBJ2-5; unclear D gene. The CDR3 sequence is 12 residues long. V dropped 5 bases and J dropped 7 bases, with 11 bases sitting between them.